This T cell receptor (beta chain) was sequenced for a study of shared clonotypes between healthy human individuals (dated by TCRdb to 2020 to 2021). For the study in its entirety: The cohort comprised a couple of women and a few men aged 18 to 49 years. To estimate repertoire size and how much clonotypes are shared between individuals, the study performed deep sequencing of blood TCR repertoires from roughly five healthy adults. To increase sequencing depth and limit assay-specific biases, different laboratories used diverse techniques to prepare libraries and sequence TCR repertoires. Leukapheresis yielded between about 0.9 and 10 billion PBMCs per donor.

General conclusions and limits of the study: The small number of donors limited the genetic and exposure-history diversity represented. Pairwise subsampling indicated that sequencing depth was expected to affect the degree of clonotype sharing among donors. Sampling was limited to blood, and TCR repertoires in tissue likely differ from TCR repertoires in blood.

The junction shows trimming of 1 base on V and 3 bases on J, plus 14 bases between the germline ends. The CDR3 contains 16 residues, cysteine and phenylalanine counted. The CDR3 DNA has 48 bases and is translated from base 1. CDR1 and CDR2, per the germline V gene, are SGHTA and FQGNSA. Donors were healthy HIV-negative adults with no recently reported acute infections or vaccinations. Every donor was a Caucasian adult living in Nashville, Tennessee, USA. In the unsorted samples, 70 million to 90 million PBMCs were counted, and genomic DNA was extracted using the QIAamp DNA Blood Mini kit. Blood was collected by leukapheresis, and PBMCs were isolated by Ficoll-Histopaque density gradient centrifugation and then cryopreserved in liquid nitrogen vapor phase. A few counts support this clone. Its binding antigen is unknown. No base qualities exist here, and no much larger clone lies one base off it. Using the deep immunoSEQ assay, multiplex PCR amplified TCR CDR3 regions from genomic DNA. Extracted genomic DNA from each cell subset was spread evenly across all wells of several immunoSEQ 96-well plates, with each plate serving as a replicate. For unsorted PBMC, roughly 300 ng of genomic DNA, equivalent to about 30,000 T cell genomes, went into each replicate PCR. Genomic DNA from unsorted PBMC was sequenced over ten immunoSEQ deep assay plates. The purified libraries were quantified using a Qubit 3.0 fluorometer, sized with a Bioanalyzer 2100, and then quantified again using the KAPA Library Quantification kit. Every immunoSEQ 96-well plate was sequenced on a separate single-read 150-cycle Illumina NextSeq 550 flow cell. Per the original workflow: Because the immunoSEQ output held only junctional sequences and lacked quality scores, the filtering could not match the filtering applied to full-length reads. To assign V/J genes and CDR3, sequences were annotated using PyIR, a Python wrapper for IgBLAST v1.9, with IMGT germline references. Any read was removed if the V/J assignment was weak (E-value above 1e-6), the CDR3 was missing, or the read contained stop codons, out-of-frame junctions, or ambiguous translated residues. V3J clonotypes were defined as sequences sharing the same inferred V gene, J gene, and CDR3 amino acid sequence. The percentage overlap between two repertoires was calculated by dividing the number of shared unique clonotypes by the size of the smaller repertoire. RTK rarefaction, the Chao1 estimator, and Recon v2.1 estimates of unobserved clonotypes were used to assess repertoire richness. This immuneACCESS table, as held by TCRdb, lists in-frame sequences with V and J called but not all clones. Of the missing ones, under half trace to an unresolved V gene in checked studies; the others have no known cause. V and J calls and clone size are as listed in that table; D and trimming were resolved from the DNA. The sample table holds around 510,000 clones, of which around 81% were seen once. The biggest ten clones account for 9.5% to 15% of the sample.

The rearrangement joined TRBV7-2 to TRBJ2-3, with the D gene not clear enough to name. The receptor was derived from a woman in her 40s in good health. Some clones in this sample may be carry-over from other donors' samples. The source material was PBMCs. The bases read TGTGCCAGCAGCTTAGAACCCTACCGGGTAACAGATACGCAGTATTTT. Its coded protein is CASSLEPYRVTDTQYF.